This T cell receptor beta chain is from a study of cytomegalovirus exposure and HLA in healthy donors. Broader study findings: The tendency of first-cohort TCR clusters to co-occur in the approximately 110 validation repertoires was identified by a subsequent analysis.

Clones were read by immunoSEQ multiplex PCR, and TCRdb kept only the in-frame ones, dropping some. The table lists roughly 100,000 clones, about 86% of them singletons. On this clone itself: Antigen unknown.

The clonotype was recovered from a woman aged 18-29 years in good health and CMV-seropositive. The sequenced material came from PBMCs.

The DNA for the CDR3 is TGTGCTAGTGCTCCACAGGGGGTTCGCACTGAAGCTTTCTTT. Amino acid sequence: CASAPQGVRTEAFF. The chain recombines TRBV12-5 with TRBJ1-1; TRBD1 agrees at 8 bases. The germline CDR1 and CDR2 sequences are LGHNT and FRNRAP. The J segment lost 4 bases and the V segment lost 7 bases, leaving 8 bases of the junction unmatched. The CDR3 is 14 residues long.